The TCR beta chain described here comes from a study of cytomegalovirus exposure and HLA in healthy donors. The CDR3 runs to 14 residues. Germline CDR1 is SEHNR and CDR2 is FQNEAQ (reference sequence). The PCR had 60 Vbeta and 13 Jbeta primers. Data came from immunoSEQ multiplex PCR; TCRdb stores just in-frame clones and leaves some out. The sample holds approximately 170,000 clones. Sequenced material: PBMCs. The gene calls are TRBV7-9 and TRBJ2-5; 7 positions match TRBD2. The J call may not be correct, given that the DNA end is closer to TRBJ2-7. This clonotype was obtained from a woman under 30 in good health and CMV-seropositive. The CDR3 loop reads CASGSRGDAYEQYF. The CDR3 DNA sequence: TGTGCCAGCGGTTCTCGGGGGGACGCCTACGAGCAGTACTTC.